These 19 T cell receptor beta chains were all obtained from the same sample, sequenced in a study of T cells expressing NK-cell markers. Using the 5' RACE reads, TCRdb records one entry per CDR3 protein without DNA. The repertoire table contains about 550,000 distinct CDR3 sequences. Sample: blood T cells: a sorted CD56 or NKG2C T cell subset, CD4+ or CD8+ T cells, or bulk PBMC T cells (not recorded which). These TCRs come from a man aged 18 to 30 in good health.

The rearrangement joins TRBV9 to TRBJ1-1. Per germline, CDR1 SGDLS and CDR2 YYNGEE. The CDR3 sequence is 13 residues long. This CDR3 reads CASSNLLDGEAFF.

This sequence joins TRBV7-9 and TRBJ1-1; no DNA is available, so the TRBD1 call from TCRdb remains unchecked. This CDR3 contains 17 residues. Per germline, CDR1 SEHNR and CDR2 FQNEAQ (reference sequence). CDR3 loop: CASSPVGLQGHPSEAFF.

CDR3 protein: CASSLDGGTSDTEAFF. The chain is built from TRBV5-1 and TRBJ1-1; checking the TCRdb D call of TRBD1 is not possible without DNA. CDR3 length equals 16 residues. Germline V gene data show CDR1 as SGHRS and CDR2 as YFSETQ. The full variable domain, rest sourced from reference TRBV5-1 and TRBJ1-1, is KAGVTQTPRYLIKTRGQQVTLSCSPISGHRSVSWYQQTPGQGLQFLFEYFSETQRNKGNFPGRFSGRQFSNSRSEMNVSTLELGDSALYLCASSLDGGTSDTEAFFGQGTRLTVV.

The chain combines TRBV6-5 with TRBJ1-1; TCRdb reports TRBD1, a call that lacks DNA to check it against. The V gene's germline CDR1 is MNHEY and CDR2 SVGAGI. The CDR3 covers 14 residues. CDR3: CASSYRDRGTEAFF.

The chain is built from TRBV29-1 and TRBJ2-7; TCRdb outputs TRBD1, but without DNA this stays unchecked. This CDR3 comprises 13 residues. From germline, CDR1 is SQVTM and CDR2 ANQGSEA. Here the CDR3 reads CSAGTPDSYEQYF.

The chain couples TRBV7-8 to TRBJ2-7. This CDR3 spans 17 amino acids. From germline, CDR1 is SGHVS and CDR2 FQNEAQ. CDR3: CASSLQSTLDSSYEQYF.

The J gene is TRBJ2-5, the V gene TRBV20-1; TCRdb's assignment of TRBD1 cannot be checked, as there is no DNA. CDR3 length: 17 residues. Per the germline V gene, CDR1 is DFQATT and CDR2 is SNEGSKA (reference sequence). This chain's CDR3 is CSARGRPIGHPQETQYF.

The gene calls are TRBV9 and TRBJ2-1. The CDR3 loop spans 12 amino acids. CDR1 is SGDLS and CDR2 is YYNGEE in the germline V gene. The CDR3 sequence is CASSGRRNEQFF.

The CDR3 loop is CASSQTGAGAGELFF. This chain links TRBV7-7 with TRBJ2-2; there is no DNA to check the TCRdb D call of TRBD1. Germline assignment: CDR1 SSHAT and CDR2 FNYEAQ (reference sequence). The CDR3 has 15 amino acids.

This chain joins TRBV5-1 and TRBJ2-1. This CDR3 contains 14 residues. From germline, CDR1 is SGHRS and CDR2 YFSETQ. CDR3 region: CASSFRGTDNEQFF.

This chain joins TRBV7-6 and TRBJ2-1; lacking DNA, the TRBD1 call made by TCRdb goes unchecked. This CDR3 has 15 residues. Germline V gene sequence: CDR1 SGHVS, CDR2 FNYEAQ. CDR3 residues: CASSLVRGTGNEQFF. Full variable domain (rest looked up from reference TRBV7-6 and TRBJ2-1): GAGVSQSPRYKVTKRGQDVALRCDPISGHVSLYWYRQALGQGPEFLTYFNYEAQQDKSGLPNDRFSAERPEGSISTLTIQRTEQRDSAMYRCASSLVRGTGNEQFFGPGTRLTVL.

This chain uses TRBV6-5 with TRBJ2-2; TCRdb proposes TRBD1, but this gene call is untestable without DNA. This CDR3 region has 15 residues. The germline V gene encodes CDR1 MNHEY and CDR2 SVGAGI. The CDR3 spells CASSYSDRRTGELFF.

The CDR3 protein is CGTRYNGEQYF. This rearrangement joins TRBV4-2 to TRBJ2-7. CDR3 length: 11 amino acids. CDR1 and CDR2 from the germline V gene are LGHNA and YNFKEQ.

V gene TRBV11-2 combines with J gene TRBJ2-5; TCRdb designates TRBD2, a call that cannot be tested without DNA. Germline loops: CDR1 SGHAT, CDR2 FQNNGV. The CDR3 is 15 residues long. The CDR3 protein is CASSLGRAAKETQYF.

This rearrangement joins TRBV5-1 to TRBJ1-1; TCRdb's D call, TRBD1, is unchecked because there is no DNA. From germline, CDR1 is SGHRS and CDR2 YFSETQ. This CDR3 is built from 16 residues. The CDR3 sequence is CASSDDRGLRDTEAFF.

The V call is TRBV20-1, the J call TRBJ2-5; TCRdb picks TRBD2, but there is no DNA to check that call. CDR1 and CDR2 (germline): DFQATT, SNEGSKA (reference sequence). The CDR3 sequence is 13 residues long. CDR3 residues: CKGGGGGQETQYF.

This chain uses TRBV7-9 with TRBJ1-2; TCRdb gives TRBD1 as the D gene, but with no DNA this cannot be confirmed. The CDR3 is made up of 12 amino acids. Germline-derived CDR1 and CDR2 are SEHNR and FQNEAQ (reference sequence). The CDR3 loop is CASSLDRHGYTF.

The chain is built from TRBV10-3 and TRBJ2-5. Germline lookup yields CDR1 ENHRY and CDR2 SYGVKD. The CDR3 extends over 13 amino acids. CDR3 residues: CAISGTGPETQYF.

This sequence joins TRBV20-1 and TRBJ1-2. This CDR3 has 14 amino acids. Per the germline V gene, CDR1 is DFQATT and CDR2 is SNEGSKA (reference sequence). The CDR3 reads CSAYLRAGGYGYTF.